This paragraph reports one T cell receptor beta chain. No antigen is known for it. The data belong to a study of T cell clusters in autoimmune cytopenias. Overall study results and limits: Active autoimmune hepatitis patients had approximately 3-fold fewer exclusive TRB clusters than healthy donors. No experiment has yet validated the function of the T cell clusters defined in silico.

Each sample's input was around 250 ng genomic DNA, 38,000 or so genome equivalents. This CDR3 region has 17 residues. Germline CDR1 reads DFQATT; CDR2 reads SNEGSKA (reference sequence). One tube held mixed TRB-A and TRB-B primer pools for touch-down PCR. TCRdb reprocessed the multiplex PCR reads and reports one entry per CDR3 protein, with no DNA. Its table lists 5,500 to 6,500 distinct CDR3 sequences. The same data also contributed to another study, on T cell repertoires in aging, cancer and after chemotherapy. From that paper: These repertoire data do not allow conclusions about immunological memory after chemotherapy.

The sequencing sample was made of peripheral blood. V usage is TRBV20-1 and J usage is TRBJ1-1; TCRdb calls TRBD1, which cannot be checked without DNA. This clonotype was obtained from a human donor in good health. This CDR3 is CSARGPGGQGAGGEAFF.